The 25 T cell receptor beta chains reported below all come from one sample, sequenced in a study of tumor-infiltrating lymphocytes in primary liver carcinoma. Unsorted bulk tissue, about 19-31 mg of it, served as the source for co-extraction of RNA and DNA. Starting from approximately 470 ng of total RNA, TCR beta cDNA was produced with a primer in the constant region. Nested multiplex PCR, run for three rounds with slightly modified ARM-PCR, yielded TCR beta libraries. TRBV1-TRBV30 forward primers paired with a C-beta reverse primer were used in the first two PCR rounds, which ran roughly 10 cycles each. TCRdb re-called the multiplex PCR reads through MiXCR, storing one row per CDR3 protein. The repertoire holds 90,000 to 150,000 distinct CDR3 sequences, with around two thirds as singletons. The sequenced sample was liver tumor tissue from sampling region 1. Sample subset: tumor region T1, superior pole. These receptor sequences come from an older woman with primary liver carcinoma and hepatitis B virus infection.

This chain connects TRBV6-5 to TRBJ1-2; D possibly corresponds to TRBD1 (5 bases). The CDR3 totals 14 residues. The germline CDR1 and CDR2 sequences are MNHEY and SVGAGI. The CDR3 spells CGISLGVRVYGYTF. CDR3 nucleotide sequence: TGTGGCATCAGTTTGGGGGTTCGGGTCTATGGCTACACCTTC.

This clonotype was found a few times. V gene TRBV5-4 combines with J gene TRBJ2-5; TRBD2 agrees at 7 bases. Germline V lookup: CDR1 SGHNT, CDR2 YYREEE (reference sequence). The CDR3 runs to 14 residues. The ends lost 4 bases at V and 1 base at J; junction bases unmatched: 4. CDR3: CASSASGTQETQYF. The CDR3 region has the DNA TGTGCCAGCAGCGCTAGCGGCACCCAAGAGACCCAGTACTTC.

This clonotype showed up just once. The junction and the germline gene differ at one end; a read error may be behind it. The chain couples TRBV29-1 to TRBJ2-7; D is undetermined. The germline V gene encodes CDR1 SQVTM and CDR2 ANQGSEA. This CDR3 spans 12 amino acids. CDR3 amino acids: CCVSFGSYEQYF. The CDR3 DNA follows: TGCTGCGTTTCGTTCGGATCCTACGAGCAGTATTTC.

The chain is built from TRBV11-2 and TRBJ1-2, with D unclear. Germline CDR1 and CDR2: SGHAT and FQNNGV. This CDR3 has 14 amino acids. This chain's CDR3 is CVISLDRAAYGYTF. DNA for the CDR3: TGTGTCATCAGCTTAGATAGGGCAGCCTATGGCTACACCTTC.

The V gene is TRBV5-1, the J gene TRBJ2-1; 10 positions match TRBD2. This CDR3 comprises 15 residues. Germline-derived CDR1 and CDR2 are SGHRS and YFSETQ. Losses at the gene ends were 0 bases for V and 7 bases for J; bases not matched to a gene: 4. CDR3 residues: CASSLATSGINEQFF. Written as DNA, the CDR3 is TGCGCCAGCAGCTTGGCAACTAGCGGGATAAATGAGCAGTTCTTC.

About this clonotype: A much larger clone lies one base from this, so it may be a read error. The gene calls are TRBV4-1 and TRBJ2-1, with 11 bases lining up with TRBD2. CDR1 and CDR2 from the germline V gene are MGHRA and YSYEKL. This CDR3 is built from 16 residues. V trimming: 3 bases; J trimming: 7 bases; junction bases outside the gene matches: 8. CDR3 protein: CASSQPTSGSRNEQFF. The CDR3, as DNA: TGCGCCAGCAGCCAGCCTACTAGCGGGAGCCGGAATGAGCAGTTCTTC.

The chain uses TRBV11-2 and TRBJ2-7, with D perhaps TRBD2 (5 bases). The CDR3 is 15 residues long. Looked up from germline, CDR1 is SGHAT and CDR2 is FQNNGV. With 8 bases removed from V and 1 base from J, the gap between germline ends came to 18 bases. CDR3 region: CASGISFTSSYEQYF. CDR3 bases: TGTGCCAGCGGCATCTCTTTCACTAGTTCCTACGAGCAGTACTTC.

This clonotype was seen more than once but under ten times. Given the absence of the conserved phenylalanine or tryptophan at the CDR3 end, a read error is likely. The chain combines TRBV29-1 with TRBJ2-2; 8 bases line up with TRBD1. CDR1 and CDR2 from the germline V gene are SQVTM and ANQGSEA. The CDR3 runs to 12 residues. As DNA, the CDR3 is TGCAGCGTGGCAGGGGGCATCGGGGAACTGTTTTCT. It translates to CSVAGGIGELFS.

Note on this clonotype: A read error may be the cause here, since a much bigger clone is one base away. In DNA form, the CDR3 reads TGTGCCAGCACCCCGTCGGGTAGCTATCAGCCCCAGCATTTT. It encodes CASTPSGSYQPQHF. The chain employs TRBV12-3 or TRBV12-4 and TRBJ1-5; no clear D gene. The CDR3 runs to 14 residues.

This chain joins TRBV30 and TRBJ2-3, with no clear D. Germline CDR1 and CDR2: GTSNPN and SVGIG (reference sequence). Trimming removed 5 bases from V and 6 bases from J, with 15 bases in between. The CDR3 loop spans 13 amino acids. CDR3 sequence reads: CAWGIRAGDTQYF. The DNA of the CDR3 is TGTGCCTGGGGGATCCGGGCTGGGGATACGCAGTATTTT.

This clonotype is labeled medium-sized. V is TRBV7-3 and J is TRBJ2-7; D unclear. This CDR3 comprises 13 residues. V lost 1 base and J 5 bases, leaving 9 bases between the germline ends. CDR1 is SGHTA and CDR2 is FQGTGA in the germline V gene. The CDR3 sequence is CASSLNRAHEQYF. For the CDR3, the DNA is TGTGCCAGCAGCTTAAATCGGGCTCACGAGCAGTACTTC.

Note on this clonotype: This CDR3 is missing its conserved last phenylalanine or tryptophan, likely due to a read error. CDR3 bases: TGTACCAGCAGCCAAGGGGAGACAGACTACAATGAGCAGTTCTCC. This gives the protein CTSSQGETDYNEQFS. The chain uses TRBV4-2 and TRBJ2-1; perhaps D is TRBD1 or TRBD2 (5 bases each). Looked up from germline, CDR1 is LGHNA and CDR2 is YNFKEQ. The CDR3 totals 15 residues.

As regards this clonotype: The missing conserved phenylalanine or tryptophan at the end of this CDR3 makes a read error likely. The chain combines TRBV28 with TRBJ2-5; TRBD1 might be the D (8 bases). The CDR3 spans 16 residues. In germline, CDR1 is MDHEN, CDR2 SYDVKM. CDR3 residues: CANRGGDSLRRETQYI. The CDR3 bases are TGTGCTAACAGGGGGGGGGACTCTCTGCGGAGGGAGACCCAGTACATC.

In its sample, this clonotype was seen a few times. The chain couples TRBV7-3 to TRBJ2-2, with D perhaps matching TRBD1 (7 bases). V was trimmed by 4 bases and J by 5 bases, leaving 17 bases between them. Germline assignment: CDR1 SGHTA and CDR2 FQGTGA. The CDR3 extends over 16 amino acids. The CDR3 here is CASSWQGGLGTGELFF. The CDR3 DNA follows: TGTGCCAGCAGCTGGCAGGGGGGTCTGGGGACCGGGGAGCTGTTTTTT.

About this clonotype: It may be a read error: a sequence one base away is much more abundant. The chain carries TRBV6-1 and TRBJ2-3, with 10 bases aligning to TRBD2. Germline CDR1 reads MNHNS; CDR2 reads SASEGT. The ends lost 0 bases at V and 6 bases at J; junction bases unmatched: 3. This CDR3 is 15 amino acids long. CDR3 nucleotides: TGTGCCAGCAGTGAAGCGGGTAGCGGGAGGGATACGCAGTATTTT. This codes for CASSEAGSGRDTQYF.

The chain recombines TRBV12-3 or TRBV12-4 with TRBJ2-1, with TRBD2 matching over 10 bases. CDR3 length: 16 residues. V shed 3 bases and J 6 bases; nucleotides not matched to a gene: 8. This chain's CDR3 is CASSFSRTSGGNEQFF. The CDR3 region has the DNA TGTGCCAGCAGTTTTTCAAGGACTAGCGGAGGCAATGAGCAGTTCTTC.

Points on this clonotype: A much larger clone sits a single nucleotide away, making a read error possible. J is TRBJ1-5 and V is TRBV6-5; D is unresolved. Looked up from germline, CDR1 is MNHEY and CDR2 is SVGAGI. The CDR3 runs to 15 residues. V was shortened by 6 bases and J by 3 bases, with 15 bases between the two germline ends. CDR3 region: CASSPLTGINQPQHF. Written as DNA, the CDR3 is TGTGCCAGCAGCCCCCTGACGGGGATCAATCAGCCCCAGCATTTT.

This chain uses TRBV5-1 with TRBJ1-1, with D unresolved. This CDR3 contains 18 residues. The germline CDR1 and CDR2 sequences are SGHRS and YFSETQ. Trimming removed 0 bases from V and 1 base from J, with 19 bases in between. CDR3 region: CASSLDYLAAAGNTEAFF. As DNA, the CDR3 is TGCGCCAGCAGCTTGGATTATTTGGCGGCCGCGGGGAACACTGAAGCTTTCTTT.

A remark on this clonotype: The germline gene is not matched at one end of the junction; a read error may be the cause. The chain joins TRBV14 to TRBJ2-1; D may be TRBD1 or TRBD2 (6 bases each). The germline gives CDR1 SGHDN, CDR2 FVKESK. The CDR3 is made up of 15 amino acids. The CDR3 spells CPCSQGGRIVNEQFF. DNA for the CDR3: TGTCCCTGCAGCCAAGGGGGGAGAATTGTCAATGAACAGTTCTTC.

Turning to this clonotype: At one end, the junction sequence differs from germline, possibly due to a read error. V and J are TRBV11-3 and TRBJ2-5, with D perhaps TRBD1 (5 bases). This CDR3 is built from 12 residues. Germline CDR1 and CDR2: SGHNT and YENEEA. The CDR3 bases are TGTGCCAGCAGATTAGGGGAAGAGATCCAGTACTTC. This translates into CASRLGEEIQYF.

There are many counts of this clonotype. The chain has TRBV6-1 and TRBJ2-1; D unclear. Trimming took off 2 bases at V and 8 bases at J, with 7 bases between the two ends. Germline V lookup: CDR1 MNHNS, CDR2 SASEGT. The CDR3 has 12 residues. CDR3 sequence (DNA): TGTGCCAGCAGTGAACCAACAGATGAGCAGTTCTTC. The encoded protein is CASSEPTDEQFF.

This clonotype was observed at least ten times. The chain combines TRBV12-3 or TRBV12-4 with TRBJ1-1; 7 bases align to TRBD1. V was pared by 6 bases and J by 1 base, with 14 bases of the junction left unmatched. This CDR3 comprises 17 residues. This CDR3 is CASRDGTDTIPNTEAFF. For the CDR3, the DNA is TGTGCCAGCAGGGATGGGACAGATACCATTCCGAACACTGAAGCTTTCTTT.

As regards this clonotype: A read error may produce the germline difference seen at one junction end. J is TRBJ1-2 and V is TRBV11-2; D perhaps matches TRBD1 (5 bases). CDR1 is SGHAT and CDR2 is FQNNGV in the germline V gene. The CDR3 is 17 residues long. The CDR3 protein is CASGLDPIRALHYVYTF. The CDR3 coding sequence is TGTGCCAGCGGCTTAGATCCGATCAGGGCGCTGCACTATGTCTACACCTTC. Looking up the rest from reference TRBV11-2 and TRBJ1-2 gives the full variable domain: EAGVAQSPRYKIIEKRQSVAFWCNPISGHATLYWYQQILGQGPKLLIQFQNNGVVDDSQLPKDRFSAERLKGVDSTLKIQPAKLEDSAVYLCASGLDPIRALHYVYTFGSGTRLTVV.

This chain joins TRBV5-4 and TRBJ1-1; TRBD1 matches at 7 bases. Trimming cost V 1 base and J 10 bases; bases outside gene matches: 7. The CDR3 totals 13 residues. From germline, CDR1 is SGHNT and CDR2 YYREEE (reference sequence). CDR3: CASSLRGGTLAFF. The CDR3, as DNA: TGTGCCAGCAGCTTGAGAGGGGGCACTTTAGCTTTCTTT.

Notes on this clonotype: A much larger clone lies a single base off, so this may be a read error. Because it lacks the conserved phenylalanine or tryptophan at the end, this CDR3 is likely a read error. The CDR3 loop reads CAISSVTEAFI. DNA of the CDR3: TGTGCCATCAGTAGTGTCACTGAAGCTTTCATT. V gene TRBV10-3 combines with J gene TRBJ1-1; D gene unclear. Germline V gives CDR1 ENHRY, CDR2 SYGVKD. The CDR3 loop spans 11 amino acids. Between the trimmed V and J ends, which lost 5 bases and 4 bases, there was a span of 5 bases.